The clone carrying this TCR beta chain was detected only once. The antigen is not known. The sample is drawn from a study of T cell responses to AZD1222 COVID-19 vaccine. General study results and limits: Females made up more of the donors, who were largely white British, and clonal diversity may have come out too low.

CDR1 SGHAT and CDR2 FQNNGV come from the germline V gene. The trim removed 5 bases at V and 3 bases at J, leaving 4 bases unmatched. The CDR3 has 13 amino acids. This table comes from immunoSEQ multiplex PCR, and its TCRdb copy is limited to in-frame clones, with some not included. The table shows about 200,000 clones, with roughly 92% occurring only once. The analysis combined second doses at about 4 or about 12 weeks. The sample was peripheral blood, taken 28 days after the second AZD1222 dose. V is TRBV11-2 and J is TRBJ2-7; TRBD1 matches 7 bases. The sequence was collected from an adult who received the AZD1222 COVID-19 vaccine. CDR3 in amino acids: CASSTGQLYEQYF. In nucleotides, the CDR3 is TGTGCCAGCAGCACGGGACAGCTCTACGAGCAGTACTTC.